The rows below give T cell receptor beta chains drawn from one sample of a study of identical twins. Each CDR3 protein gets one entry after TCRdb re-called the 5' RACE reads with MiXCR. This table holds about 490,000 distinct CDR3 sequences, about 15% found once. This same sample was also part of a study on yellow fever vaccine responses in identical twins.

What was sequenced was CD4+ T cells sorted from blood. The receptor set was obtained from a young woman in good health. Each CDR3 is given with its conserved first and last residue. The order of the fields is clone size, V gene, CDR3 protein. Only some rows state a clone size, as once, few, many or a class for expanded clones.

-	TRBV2	CASTGWTGAGGEQFF
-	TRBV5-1	CASSSGRRTDTQYF
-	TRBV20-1	CSASQRTLLVPVLTF
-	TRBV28	CASSDFAGGRGVINSPLHF
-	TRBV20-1	CSRGSHAYNEQFF
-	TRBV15	CATSRGQGVYGYTF
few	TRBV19	CASRPTGTNTEAFF
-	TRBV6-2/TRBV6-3	CASTRGSSPGLENVNEQFF
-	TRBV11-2	CASSLTQGIDEQFF
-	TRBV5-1	CASSGTSGYEQYF
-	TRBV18	CASSPLQQQNTEAFF
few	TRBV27	CASSRLATGLGYEQYF
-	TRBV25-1	CASSLAHRSYEQYF
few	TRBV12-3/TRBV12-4	CASSLATGSNEQFF
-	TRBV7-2	CASSPGKISGRVNEQFF
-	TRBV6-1	CASKSRGLGETQYF
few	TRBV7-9	CASSLTGTGEETQYF
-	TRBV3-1	CASSQGDSNSPLHF
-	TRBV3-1	CASSQDGGVGTEAFF
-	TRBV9	CASSVEGLGGYTF